This TCR beta chain comes out of a study of neurological immune-mediated disorders. Study-level results: The greatest TCR clonal expansion appeared in HTLV-1-associated myelopathy and the smallest, falling below healthy controls, in multiple sclerosis.

As to this clonotype: The antigen remains undetermined. With a much larger clone just one base away, this may be a read error.

TCRdb passed the 5' RACE reads through MiXCR, listing each CDR3 protein once. The profile shows about 62,000 distinct CDR3 sequences, about 3.5% of them singletons. The clonotype was recovered from a woman in her forties or fifties with multiple sclerosis. The sample taken for sequencing was PBMCs.

The CDR3 protein is CASSSDSSGNTIYF. CDR3 nucleotide sequence: TGTGCCAGCAGCTCCGACAGCTCTGGAAACACCATATATTTT. The chain recombines TRBV14 with TRBJ1-3, with D tentatively TRBD1 (5 bases). Trimming removed 5 bases at V and 0 bases at J, with 8 bases between. There are 14 residues in the CDR3. Germline V gene lookup returns CDR1 SGHDN and CDR2 FVKESK.